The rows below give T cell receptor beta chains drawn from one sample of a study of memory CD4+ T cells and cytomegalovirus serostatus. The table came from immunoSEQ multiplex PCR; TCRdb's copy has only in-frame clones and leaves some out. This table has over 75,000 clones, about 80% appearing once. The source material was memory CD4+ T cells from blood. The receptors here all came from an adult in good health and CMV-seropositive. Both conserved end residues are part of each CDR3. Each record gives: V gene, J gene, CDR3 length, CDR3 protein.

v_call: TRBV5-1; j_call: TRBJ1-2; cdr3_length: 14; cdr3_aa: CASSSGSFRGGYTF
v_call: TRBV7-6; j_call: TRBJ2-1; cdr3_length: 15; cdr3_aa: CASSFSSGSINEQFF
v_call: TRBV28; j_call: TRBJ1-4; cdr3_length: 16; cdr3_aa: CASSLSLGGGLEKLFF
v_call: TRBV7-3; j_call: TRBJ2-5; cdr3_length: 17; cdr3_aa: CASSPTRGTSGKETQYF
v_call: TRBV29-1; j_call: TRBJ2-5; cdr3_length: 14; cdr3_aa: CSTAGTSGGETQYF
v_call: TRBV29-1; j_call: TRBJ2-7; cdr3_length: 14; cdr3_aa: CSVRRGAEPYEQYF
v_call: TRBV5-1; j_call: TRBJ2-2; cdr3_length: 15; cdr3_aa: CASRRTPEGTGELFF
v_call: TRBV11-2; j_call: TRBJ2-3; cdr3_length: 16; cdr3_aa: CASSLVSGRDTDTQYF
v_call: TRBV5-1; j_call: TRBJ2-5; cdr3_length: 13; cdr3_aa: CASSLVVAETQYF
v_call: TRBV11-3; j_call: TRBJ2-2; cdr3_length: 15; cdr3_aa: CASSSQTPNTGELFF
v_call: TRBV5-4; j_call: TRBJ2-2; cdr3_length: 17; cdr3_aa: CASSLGSSGVGTGELFF
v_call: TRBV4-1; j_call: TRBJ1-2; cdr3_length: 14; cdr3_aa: CASSQAGHRIGYTF
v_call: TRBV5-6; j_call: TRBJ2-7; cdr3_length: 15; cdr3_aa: CASSPIRRAPYEQYF
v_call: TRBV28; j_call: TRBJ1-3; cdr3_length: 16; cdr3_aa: CASSLWGVLSGNTIYF
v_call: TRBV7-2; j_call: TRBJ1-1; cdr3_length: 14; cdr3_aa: CASRAGSMNTEAFF
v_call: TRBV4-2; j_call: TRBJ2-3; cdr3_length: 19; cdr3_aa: CASSQDIGRAGVAADTQYF
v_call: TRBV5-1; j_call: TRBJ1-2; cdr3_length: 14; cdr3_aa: CASSSGQADYGYTF
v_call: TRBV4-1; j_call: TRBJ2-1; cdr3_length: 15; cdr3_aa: CASRRGLAGDNEQFF